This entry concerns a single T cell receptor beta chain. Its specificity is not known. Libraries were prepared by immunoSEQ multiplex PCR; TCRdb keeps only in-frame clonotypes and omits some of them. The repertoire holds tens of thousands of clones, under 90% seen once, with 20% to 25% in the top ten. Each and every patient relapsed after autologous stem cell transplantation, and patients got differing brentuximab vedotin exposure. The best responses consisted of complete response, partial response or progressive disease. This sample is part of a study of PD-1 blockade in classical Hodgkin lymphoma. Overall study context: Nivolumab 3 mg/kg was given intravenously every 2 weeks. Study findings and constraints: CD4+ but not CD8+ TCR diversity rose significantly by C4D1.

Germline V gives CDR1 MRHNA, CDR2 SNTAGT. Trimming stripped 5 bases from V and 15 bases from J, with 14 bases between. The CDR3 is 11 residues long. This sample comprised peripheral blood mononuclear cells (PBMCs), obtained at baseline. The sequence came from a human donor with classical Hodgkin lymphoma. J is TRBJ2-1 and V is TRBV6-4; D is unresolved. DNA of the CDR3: TGTGCCAGCAGTAGCGTCAAAGAGTGGTTCTTC. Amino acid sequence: CASSSVKEWFF.